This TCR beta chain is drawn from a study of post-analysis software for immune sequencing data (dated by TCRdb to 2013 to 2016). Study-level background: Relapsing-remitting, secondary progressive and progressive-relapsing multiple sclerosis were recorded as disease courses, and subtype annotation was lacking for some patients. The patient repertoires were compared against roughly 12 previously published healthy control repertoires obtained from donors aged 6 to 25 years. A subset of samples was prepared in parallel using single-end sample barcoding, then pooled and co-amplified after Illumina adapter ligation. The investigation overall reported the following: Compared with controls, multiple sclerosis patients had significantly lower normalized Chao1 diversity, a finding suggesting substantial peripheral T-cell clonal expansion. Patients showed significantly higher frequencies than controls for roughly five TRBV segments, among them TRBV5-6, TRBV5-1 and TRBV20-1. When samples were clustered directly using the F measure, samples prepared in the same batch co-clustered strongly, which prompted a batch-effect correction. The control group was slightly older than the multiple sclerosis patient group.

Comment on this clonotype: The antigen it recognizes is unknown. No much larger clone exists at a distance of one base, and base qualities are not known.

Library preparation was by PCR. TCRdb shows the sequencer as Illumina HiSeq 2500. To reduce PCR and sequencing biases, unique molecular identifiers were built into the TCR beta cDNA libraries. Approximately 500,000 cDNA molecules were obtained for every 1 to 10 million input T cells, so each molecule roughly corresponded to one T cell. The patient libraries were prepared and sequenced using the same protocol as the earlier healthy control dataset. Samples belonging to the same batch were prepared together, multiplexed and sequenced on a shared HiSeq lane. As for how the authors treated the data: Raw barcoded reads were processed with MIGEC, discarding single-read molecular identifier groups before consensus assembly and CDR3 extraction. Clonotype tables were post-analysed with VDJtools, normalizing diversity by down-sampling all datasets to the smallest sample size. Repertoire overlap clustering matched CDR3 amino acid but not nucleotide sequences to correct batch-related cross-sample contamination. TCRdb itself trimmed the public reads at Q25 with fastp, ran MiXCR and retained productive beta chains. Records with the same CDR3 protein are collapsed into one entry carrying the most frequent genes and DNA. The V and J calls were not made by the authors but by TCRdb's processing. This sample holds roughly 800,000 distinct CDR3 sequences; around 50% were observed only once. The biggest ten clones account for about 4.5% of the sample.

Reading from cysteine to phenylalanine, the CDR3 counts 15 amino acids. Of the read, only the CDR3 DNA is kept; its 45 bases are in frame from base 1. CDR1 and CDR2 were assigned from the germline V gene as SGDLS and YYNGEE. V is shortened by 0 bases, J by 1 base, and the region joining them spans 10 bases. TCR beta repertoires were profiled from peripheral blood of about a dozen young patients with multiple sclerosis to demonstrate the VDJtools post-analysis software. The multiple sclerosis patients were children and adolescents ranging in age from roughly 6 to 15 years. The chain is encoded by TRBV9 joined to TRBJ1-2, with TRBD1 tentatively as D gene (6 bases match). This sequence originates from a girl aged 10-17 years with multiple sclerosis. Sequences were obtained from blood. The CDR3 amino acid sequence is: CASSVALQGNYGYTF. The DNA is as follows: TGTGCCAGCAGCGTAGCTCTACAGGGTAACTATGGCTACACCTTC.